This T cell receptor (beta chain) was sequenced during a study of post-analysis software for immune sequencing data. Study-wide results and caveats: Controls showed significantly higher normalized Chao1 diversity than did multiple sclerosis patients. The five TRBV segments detected at higher frequency in patients than in controls included TRBV5-6, TRBV5-1 and TRBV20-1.

Comment on this clonotype: Its specificity is unknown.

TCR beta cDNA libraries had unique molecular identifiers. TCRdb re-called the PCR reads with MiXCR, one entry per CDR3 protein. The sample consists of 350,000 to 500,000 distinct CDR3 sequences, more than 30% of them appearing once. This CDR3 region has 13 residues. The V end was cut by 0 bases, the J end by 6 bases, with 7 bases between. CDR1 LGHDT and CDR2 YNNKEL come from the germline V gene (reference sequence). The chain uses TRBV3-1 and TRBJ2-3; D gene unclear. The sequence derives from a girl aged 2-10 years with multiple sclerosis. Sequences were obtained from blood. Here the CDR3 reads CASSQDGRDTQYF. CDR3 DNA: TGTGCCAGCAGCCAAGACGGAAGGGATACGCAGTATTTT.